A single sample gave rise to the 14 T cell receptor beta chains below, sequenced in a study of PD-1 blockade in classical Hodgkin lymphoma. Profiled with immunoSEQ multiplex PCR; TCRdb holds only in-frame clones, not every one. The data contain roughly 35,000 clones, approximately 86% of them singletons. There was relapse after autologous stem cell transplantation in every patient, and there was variation in brentuximab vedotin exposure. This material consisted of peripheral blood mononuclear cells (PBMCs), taken before the second cycle of nivolumab. Receptors originate from a human donor with classical Hodgkin lymphoma.

This chain links TRBV7-3 with TRBJ2-2; D is unresolved. This CDR3 spans 15 amino acids. Trimming shortened V by 2 bases and J by 2 bases, and 9 bases separated the two germline ends. Germline CDR1 SGHTA, CDR2 FQGTGA. CDR3 nucleotides: TGTGCCAGCAGCTTAGTGGGGTTAAACACCGGGGAGCTGTTTTTT. Protein product: CASSLVGLNTGELFF.

V gene TRBV5-1 combines with J gene TRBJ1-2; D gene uncertain. CDR1 and CDR2 from the germline V gene are SGHRS and YFSETQ. V shed 0 bases and J shed 1 base, with 19 bases lying between them. CDR3 length: 18 amino acids. CDR3 DNA: TGCGCCAGCAGCTTGGCCTCACCGATATCGTTCCTTAACTATGGCTACACCTTC. Translating it yields CASSLASPISFLNYGYTF.

The chain links TRBV7-3 to TRBJ2-7; 8 nucleotides agree with TRBD2. V dropped 5 bases and J dropped 7; count of bases not matched to a gene: 10. This CDR3 is 14 amino acids long. Germline lookup yields CDR1 SGHTA and CDR2 FQGTGA. CDR3 coding DNA: TGTGCCAGCAGCACGGGACTAGACAGTGGGGAGCAGTACTTC. It is translated as CASSTGLDSGEQYF.

The genes are TRBV5-8 and TRBJ2-3; the D gene is possibly TRBD1 (6 bases). Germline CDR1 is SGHTS and CDR2 is YDEGEE. Trimming took 5 bases from V and 4 from J, leaving 17 bases between them. This CDR3 has 15 residues. The CDR3 DNA follows: TGTGCCAGCAGATATAGGGGGAATAAGGCAGATACGCAGTATTTT. Translated, it gives CASRYRGNKADTQYF.

V and J are TRBV6-4 and TRBJ1-1, with 10 positions matching TRBD1. Germline loops: CDR1 MRHNA, CDR2 SNTAGT. With V trimmed by 6 bases and J by 6 bases, 10 bases remained unmatched. The CDR3 has 15 residues. DNA of the CDR3: TGTGCCAGCAGGCCAGGGACAGGGGTGAGCGCTGAAGCTTTCTTT. This codes for CASRPGTGVSAEAFF.

The chain recombines TRBV28 with TRBJ2-4; D unclear. The CDR3 totals 14 residues. The V gene's germline CDR1 is MDHEN and CDR2 SYDVKM. With 2 bases removed from V and 0 bases from J, the gap between germline ends came to 5 bases. The CDR3, as DNA: TGTGCCAGCAGTTTAGGCCAAGCCAAAAACATTCAGTACTTC. Amino acids: CASSLGQAKNIQYF. The full variable domain, with the rest looked up from reference TRBV28 and TRBJ2-4, is DVKVTQSSRYLVKRTGEKVFLECVQDMDHENMFWYRQDPGLGLRLIYFSYDVKMKEKGDIPEGYSVSREKKERFSLILESASTNQTSMYLCASSLGQAKNIQYFGAGTRLSVL.

The genes are TRBV19 and TRBJ1-4, with 12 bases fitting TRBD1. CDR3 length: 14 amino acids. The V gene end was trimmed by 6 bases and the J gene end by 11 bases; junction bases not matched to a gene: 7. Germline CDR1 is LNHDA and CDR2 is SQIVND (reference sequence). CDR3 protein: CASSRGTGGMKLFF. The CDR3 DNA sequence: TGTGCCAGTAGCCGCGGGACAGGGGGCATGAAACTGTTTTTT.

The chain employs TRBV6-1 and TRBJ2-7, with D tentatively TRBD1 (5 bases). Per germline, CDR1 MNHNS and CDR2 SASEGT. This CDR3 contains 13 residues. The germline V and J ends were trimmed by 7 bases and 0 bases, with 10 bases remaining between them. CDR3 bases: TGTGCCAGCACCAGACAGAGCTCCTACGAGCAGTACTTC. As protein: CASTRQSSYEQYF.

This clone has only one observation. The chain is built from TRBV5-5 and TRBJ2-6; a possible D gene is TRBD1 (6 bases). V shed 5 bases and J shed 2 bases, with 11 bases lying between them. This CDR3 spans 15 amino acids. In germline, CDR1 is SGHKS, CDR2 YYEKEE (reference sequence). CDR3 bases: TGTGCCAGCAGTCCCCGACAGGCTGGGGCCAACGTCCTGACTTTC. Its protein product is CASSPRQAGANVLTF.

This chain connects TRBV6-1 to TRBJ1-1; no clear D gene. This CDR3 comprises 13 residues. Trimming removed 3 bases from V and 1 base from J, with 6 bases in between. Germline CDR1 reads MNHNS; CDR2 reads SASEGT. The CDR3 sequence is CASSENENTEAFF. In DNA, the CDR3 is TGTGCCAGCAGTGAGAATGAGAACACTGAAGCTTTCTTT.

The chain uses TRBV27 and TRBJ2-7, with D unclear. The V gene's germline CDR1 is MNHEY and CDR2 SMNVEV (reference sequence). There are 11 residues in the CDR3. Trimming took off 2 bases at V and 6 bases at J, with 5 bases between the two ends. CDR3 bases: TGTGCCAGCAGTTTAGGTGCCGAGCAGTACTTC. Residues: CASSLGAEQYF.

V usage is TRBV7-6 and J usage is TRBJ2-7; 8 bases are shared with TRBD1. With 3 bases clipped from V and 5 bases from J, the junction kept 9 bases outside the gene matches. CDR3 size: 15 residues. The V gene's germline CDR1 is SGHVS and CDR2 FNYEAQ. CDR3 DNA: TGTGCCAGCAGCTTTAAGGACAGGGTGTTCGACGAGCAGTACTTC. This encodes CASSFKDRVFDEQYF.

The V gene is TRBV14, the J gene TRBJ2-2; TRBD1 matches 7 bases. CDR1 SGHDN and CDR2 FVKESK come from the germline V gene. The CDR3 spans 14 residues. Trimming removed 5 bases from V and 5 bases from J; junction bases left unmatched: 5. CDR3 nucleotides: TGTGCCAGCAGCTTACAGGGGTGGACCGGGGAGCTGTTTTTT. As protein: CASSLQGWTGELFF.

The rearrangement joins TRBV9 to TRBJ1-2; possibly TRBD1 for D (6 bases). CDR1 SGDLS and CDR2 YYNGEE come from the germline V gene. V lost 1 base and J lost 8, with 15 bases in between. This CDR3 spans 14 amino acids. The CDR3 loop is CASSVSGHRLGYTF. In DNA form, the CDR3 reads TGTGCCAGCAGCGTATCGGGACACCGTTTAGGCTACACCTTC.